The following is a T cell receptor beta chain sequence with its context. Its cognate antigen is unknown. The sampling schedule covered blood at baseline, cycle 4 day 1, and cycle 7 day 1. Sequencing was performed with immunoSEQ multiplex PCR; in TCRdb, only in-frame clones are kept and a portion is missing. This sample has under 85,000 clones, with approximately 88% found just once. This sample was taken from a study of OX40 agonist ivuxolimab in advanced cancers. The CDR3 sequence is 15 residues long. V was pared by 7 bases and J by 3 bases, with 15 bases between. In germline, CDR1 is KGHSH, CDR2 LQKENI. Broader study findings: Average numbers of expanded clones were greater in CD8+ T cells than in CD4+. Near-lowest levels of clonal expansion characterized partial responders at 0.1-3.0 mg/kg.

The receptor's source is an adult with an advanced solid tumor such as melanoma, head and neck, liver or kidney cancer. This chain connects TRBV18 to TRBJ1-4, with D possibly matching TRBD1 (6 bases). The material sequenced was CD4+ or CD8+ T cells sorted from blood, taken in a trial of the OX40 agonist ivuxolimab. CDR3 coding DNA: TGTGCCAGCTTCAGGGGTTTAGGAGCTAATGAAAAACTGTTTTTT. Protein: CASFRGLGANEKLFF. Together with reference TRBV18 and TRBJ1-4, the CDR3 gives the full variable domain: NAGVMQNPRHLVRRRGQEARLRCSPMKGHSHVYWYRQLPEEGLKFMVYLQKENIIDESGMPKERFSAEFPKEGPSILRIQQVVRGDSAAYFCASFRGLGANEKLFFGSGTQLSVL.